This T cell receptor beta chain was identified during a study of CD8 T cells in ankylosing spondylitis. Overall study findings and caveats: Significantly higher representation of disease-linked clones was reported for matched ankylosing spondylitis synovial fluid. Prior work had noted some motif variants in reactive arthritis blood and synovial fluid. Within ankylosing spondylitis blood, a TCR beta motif made up of seven or eight highly homologous variants appeared to be characteristic.

CDR1 MNHNS and CDR2 SASEGT come from the germline V gene. This CDR3 has 13 residues. V gave up 4 bases and J gave up 8 bases, with 15 bases separating them. Comments on this clonotype: Its matching antigen is unknown.

By quantitative 5'-RACE with molecular barcodes, the TCR beta libraries were made. Via MiXCR, TCRdb re-called the 5' RACE reads, giving one row per CDR3 protein. The repertoire holds a few hundred thousand distinct CDR3 sequences, with about an eighth as singletons. The sequencing sample was made of blood, either unsorted or a sorted T cell fraction (not recorded which). The chain is built from TRBV6-1 and TRBJ2-7; TRBD2 is a possible D gene (5 bases). This receptor was taken from a male donor with ankylosing spondylitis. This CDR3 is CASSAAGPAQQYF. The CDR3 nucleotides read TGTGCCAGCAGTGCCGCGGGCCCTGCACAGCAGTACTTC.